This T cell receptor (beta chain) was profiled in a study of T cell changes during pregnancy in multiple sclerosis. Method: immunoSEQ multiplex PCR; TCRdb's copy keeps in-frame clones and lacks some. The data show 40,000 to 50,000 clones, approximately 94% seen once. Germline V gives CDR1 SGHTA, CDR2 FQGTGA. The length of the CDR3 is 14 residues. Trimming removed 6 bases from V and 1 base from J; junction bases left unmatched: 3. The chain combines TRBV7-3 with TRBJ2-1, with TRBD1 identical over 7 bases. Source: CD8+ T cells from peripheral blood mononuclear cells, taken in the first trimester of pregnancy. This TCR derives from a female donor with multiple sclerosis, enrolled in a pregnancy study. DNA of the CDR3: TGTGCCAGCAGGTCGGGACAGTCCTACAATGAGCAGTTCTTC. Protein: CASRSGQSYNEQFF.